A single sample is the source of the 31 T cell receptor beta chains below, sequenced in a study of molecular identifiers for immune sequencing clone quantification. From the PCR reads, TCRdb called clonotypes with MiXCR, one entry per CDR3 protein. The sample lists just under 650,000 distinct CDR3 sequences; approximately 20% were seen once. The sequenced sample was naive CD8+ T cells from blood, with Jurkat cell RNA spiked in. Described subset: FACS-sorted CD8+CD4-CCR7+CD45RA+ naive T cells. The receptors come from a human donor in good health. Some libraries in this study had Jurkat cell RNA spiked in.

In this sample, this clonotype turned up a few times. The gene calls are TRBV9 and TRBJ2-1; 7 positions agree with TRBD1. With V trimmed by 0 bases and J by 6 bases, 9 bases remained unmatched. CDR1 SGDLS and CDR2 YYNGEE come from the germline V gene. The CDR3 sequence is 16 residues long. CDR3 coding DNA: TGTGCCAGCAGCGTAGGTCTCGGACAGGTCACCAATGAGCAGTTCTTC. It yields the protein CASSVGLGQVTNEQFF.

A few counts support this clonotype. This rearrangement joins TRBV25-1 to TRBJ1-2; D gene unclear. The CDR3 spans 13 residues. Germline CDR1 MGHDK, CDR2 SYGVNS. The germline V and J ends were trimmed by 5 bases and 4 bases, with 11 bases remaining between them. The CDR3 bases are TGTGCCAGCAGTTACCGGGTAGGCTATGGCTACACCTTC. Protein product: CASSYRVGYGYTF.

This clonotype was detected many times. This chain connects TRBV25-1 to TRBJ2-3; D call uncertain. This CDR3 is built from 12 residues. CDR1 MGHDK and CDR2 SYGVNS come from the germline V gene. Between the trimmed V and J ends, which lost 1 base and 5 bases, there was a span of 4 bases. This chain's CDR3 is CASSESLDTQYF. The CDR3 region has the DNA TGTGCCAGCAGTGAATCTTTAGATACGCAGTATTTT.

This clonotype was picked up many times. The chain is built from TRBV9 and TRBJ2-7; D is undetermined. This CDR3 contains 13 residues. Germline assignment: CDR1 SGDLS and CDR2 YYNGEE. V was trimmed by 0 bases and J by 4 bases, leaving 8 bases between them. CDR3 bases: TGTGCCAGCAGCGTAGGGGATCCTTACGAGCAGTACTTC. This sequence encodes CASSVGDPYEQYF.

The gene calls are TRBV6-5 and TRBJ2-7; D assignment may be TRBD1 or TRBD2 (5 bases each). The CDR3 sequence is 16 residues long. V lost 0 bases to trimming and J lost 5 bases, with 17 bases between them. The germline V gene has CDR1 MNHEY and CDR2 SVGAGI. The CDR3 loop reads CASSYSLEGLTDEQYF. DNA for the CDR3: TGTGCCAGCAGTTACTCCCTTGAGGGGTTGACTGACGAGCAGTACTTC.

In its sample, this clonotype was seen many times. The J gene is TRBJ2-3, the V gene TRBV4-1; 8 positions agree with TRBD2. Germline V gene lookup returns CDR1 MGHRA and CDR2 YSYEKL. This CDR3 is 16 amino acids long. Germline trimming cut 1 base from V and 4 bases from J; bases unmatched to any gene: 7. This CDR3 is CASSQGGGLEADTQYF. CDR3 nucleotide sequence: TGCGCCAGCAGCCAAGGCGGGGGGCTGGAGGCAGATACGCAGTATTTT.

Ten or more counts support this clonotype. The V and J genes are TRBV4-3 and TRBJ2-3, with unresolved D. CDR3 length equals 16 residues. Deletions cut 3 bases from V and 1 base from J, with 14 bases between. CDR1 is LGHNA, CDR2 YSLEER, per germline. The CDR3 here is CASSQNTGSGTDTQYF. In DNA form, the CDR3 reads TGCGCCAGCAGCCAGAATACGGGTTCTGGCACAGATACGCAGTATTTT.

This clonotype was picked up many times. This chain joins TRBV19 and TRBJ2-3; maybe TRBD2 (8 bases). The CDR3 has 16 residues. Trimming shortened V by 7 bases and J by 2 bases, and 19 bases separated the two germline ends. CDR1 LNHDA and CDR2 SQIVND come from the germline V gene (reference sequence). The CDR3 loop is CASTLSGGQITDTQYF. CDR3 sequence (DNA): TGTGCCAGTACCCTAAGCGGGGGACAGATCACAGATACGCAGTATTTT.

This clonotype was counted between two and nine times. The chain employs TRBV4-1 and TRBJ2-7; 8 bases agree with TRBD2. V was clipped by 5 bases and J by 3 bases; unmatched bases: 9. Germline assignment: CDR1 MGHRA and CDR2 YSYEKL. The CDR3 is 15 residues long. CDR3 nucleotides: TGCGCCAGCAGCGCCAAGATTAGCGGGATCTACGAGCAGTACTTC. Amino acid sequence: CASSAKISGIYEQYF.

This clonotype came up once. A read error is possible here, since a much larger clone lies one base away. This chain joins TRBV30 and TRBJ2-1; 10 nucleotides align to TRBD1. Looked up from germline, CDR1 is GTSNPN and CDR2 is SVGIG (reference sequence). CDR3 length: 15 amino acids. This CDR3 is CAWIGTGVSYNEQLF. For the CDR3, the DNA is TGTGCCTGGATTGGGACAGGGGTCTCCTACAATGAGCAGCTCTTC.

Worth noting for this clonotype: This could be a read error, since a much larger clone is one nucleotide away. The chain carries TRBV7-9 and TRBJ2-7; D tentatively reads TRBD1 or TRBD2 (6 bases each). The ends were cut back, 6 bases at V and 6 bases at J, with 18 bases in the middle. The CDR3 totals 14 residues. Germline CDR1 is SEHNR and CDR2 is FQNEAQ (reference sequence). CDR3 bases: TGTGCCAGCAGACCTCTCTCAGGGGACTGCGAGCAGTACTTC. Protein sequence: CASRPLSGDCEQYF.

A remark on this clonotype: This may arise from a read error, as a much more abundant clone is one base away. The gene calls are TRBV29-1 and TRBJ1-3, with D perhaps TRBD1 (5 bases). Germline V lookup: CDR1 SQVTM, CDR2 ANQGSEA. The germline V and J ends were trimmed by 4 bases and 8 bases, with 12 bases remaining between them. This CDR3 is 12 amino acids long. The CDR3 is CSVASGGDTIYF. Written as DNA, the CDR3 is TGCAGCGTTGCTTCCGGGGGAGACACCATATATTTT.

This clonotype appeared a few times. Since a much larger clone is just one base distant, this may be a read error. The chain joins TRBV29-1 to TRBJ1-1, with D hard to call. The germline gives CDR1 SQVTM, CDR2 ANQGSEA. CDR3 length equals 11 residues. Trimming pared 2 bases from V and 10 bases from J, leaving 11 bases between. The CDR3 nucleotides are TGCAGCGTTGAATTAGGGATTGGAGCTTTCTTT. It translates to CSVELGIGAFF.

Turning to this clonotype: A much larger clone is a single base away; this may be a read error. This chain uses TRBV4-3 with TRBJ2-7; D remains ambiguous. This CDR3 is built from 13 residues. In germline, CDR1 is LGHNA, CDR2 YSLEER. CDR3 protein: CASSQTETYEQCF. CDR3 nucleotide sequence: TGCGCCAGCAGCCAGACCGAAACCTACGAGCAGTGCTTC.

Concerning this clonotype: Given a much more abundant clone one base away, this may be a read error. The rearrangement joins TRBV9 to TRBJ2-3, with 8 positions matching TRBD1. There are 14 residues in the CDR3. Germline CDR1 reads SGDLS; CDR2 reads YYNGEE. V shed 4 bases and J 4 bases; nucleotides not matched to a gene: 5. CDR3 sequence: CASSQDRVADTQYF. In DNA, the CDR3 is TGTGCCAGCAGCCAGGACAGGGTCGCAGATACGCAGTATTTT.

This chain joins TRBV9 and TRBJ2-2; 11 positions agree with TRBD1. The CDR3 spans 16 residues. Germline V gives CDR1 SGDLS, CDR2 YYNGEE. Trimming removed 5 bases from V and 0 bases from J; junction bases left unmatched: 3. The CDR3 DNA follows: TGTGCCAGCAGACCGGGACAGGGGGCGAACACCGGGGAGCTGTTTTTT. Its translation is CASRPGQGANTGELFF.

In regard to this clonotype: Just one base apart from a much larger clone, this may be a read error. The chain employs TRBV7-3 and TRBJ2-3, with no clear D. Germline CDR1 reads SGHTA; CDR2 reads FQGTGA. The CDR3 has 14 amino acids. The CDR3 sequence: CASSALDPPDTRYF. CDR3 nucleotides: TGTGCCAGCAGTGCATTGGACCCACCAGATACGCGGTATTTT.

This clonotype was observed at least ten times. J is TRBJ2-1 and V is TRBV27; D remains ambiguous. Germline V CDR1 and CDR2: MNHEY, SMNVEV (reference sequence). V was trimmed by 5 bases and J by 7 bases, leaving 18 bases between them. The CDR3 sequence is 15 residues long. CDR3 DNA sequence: TGTGCCAGCAGTGCTTCAGACCGCCTAGGGAATGAGCAGTTCTTC. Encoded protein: CASSASDRLGNEQFF.

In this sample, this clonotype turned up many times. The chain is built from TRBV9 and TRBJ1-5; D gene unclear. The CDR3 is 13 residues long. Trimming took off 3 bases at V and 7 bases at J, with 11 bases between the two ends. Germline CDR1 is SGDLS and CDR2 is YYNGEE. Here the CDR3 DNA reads TGTGCCAGCAGCGGGGAGGGAGTGCAGCCCCAGCATTTT. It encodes CASSGEGVQPQHF.

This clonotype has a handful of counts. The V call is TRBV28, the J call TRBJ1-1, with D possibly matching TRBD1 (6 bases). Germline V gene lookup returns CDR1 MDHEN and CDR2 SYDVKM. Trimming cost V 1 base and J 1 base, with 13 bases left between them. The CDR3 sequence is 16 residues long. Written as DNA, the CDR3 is TGTGCCAGCAGTTTATTCACAGGGTGGAAGAACACTGAAGCTTTCTTT. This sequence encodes CASSLFTGWKNTEAFF.

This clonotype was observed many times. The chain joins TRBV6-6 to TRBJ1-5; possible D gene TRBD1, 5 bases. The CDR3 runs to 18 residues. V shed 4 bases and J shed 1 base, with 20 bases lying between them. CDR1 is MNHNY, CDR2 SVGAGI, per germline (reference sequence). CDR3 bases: TGTGCCAGCAGTTTCCGGGGCCCGCATGCTCAAAGCAATCAGCCCCAGCATTTT. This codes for CASSFRGPHAQSNQPQHF.

CDR3 nucleotides: TGCGCCAGCAGCCAAGAGGATAGCAGGGCCTACGAGCAGTACTTC. This sequence encodes CASSQEDSRAYEQYF. The chain links TRBV4-3 to TRBJ2-7; D might be TRBD1 (5 bases). This CDR3 is built from 15 residues. Germline values: CDR1 LGHNA, CDR2 YSLEER. With 0 bases removed from V and 2 bases from J, the gap between germline ends came to 11 bases.

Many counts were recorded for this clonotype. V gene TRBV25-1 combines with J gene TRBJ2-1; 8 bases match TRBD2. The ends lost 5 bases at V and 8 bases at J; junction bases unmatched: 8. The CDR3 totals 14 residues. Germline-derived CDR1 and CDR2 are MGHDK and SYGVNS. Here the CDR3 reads CASSFERELHEQFF. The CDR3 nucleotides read TGTGCCAGCAGTTTCGAGCGGGAGTTGCATGAGCAGTTCTTC.

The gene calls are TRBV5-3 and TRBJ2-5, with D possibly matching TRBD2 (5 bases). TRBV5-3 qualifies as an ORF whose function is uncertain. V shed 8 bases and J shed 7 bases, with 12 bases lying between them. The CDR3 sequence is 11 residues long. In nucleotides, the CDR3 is TGTGCCAGCAGCGGCGGAGCGACCCAGTACTTC. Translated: CASSGGATQYF.

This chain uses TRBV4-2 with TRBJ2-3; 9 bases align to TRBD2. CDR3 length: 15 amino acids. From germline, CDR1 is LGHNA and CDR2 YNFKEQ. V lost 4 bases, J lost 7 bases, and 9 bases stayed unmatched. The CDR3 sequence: CASSPWFSGGYTQYF. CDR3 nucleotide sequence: TGTGCCAGCAGCCCCTGGTTTAGCGGGGGTTATACGCAGTATTTT.

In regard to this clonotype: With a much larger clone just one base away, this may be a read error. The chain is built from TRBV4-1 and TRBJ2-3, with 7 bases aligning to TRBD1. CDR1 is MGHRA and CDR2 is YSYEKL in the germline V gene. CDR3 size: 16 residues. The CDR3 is CTSSHQRQGLSDTQYF. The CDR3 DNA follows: TGCACCAGCAGCCACCAAAGACAGGGCTTATCAGATACGCAGTATTTT.

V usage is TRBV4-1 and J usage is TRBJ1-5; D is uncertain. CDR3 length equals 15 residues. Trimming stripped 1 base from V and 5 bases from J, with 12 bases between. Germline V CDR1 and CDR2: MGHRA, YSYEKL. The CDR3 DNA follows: TGCGCCAGCAGCCAAGCGTTGGCGCAGGATCAGCCCCAGCATTTT. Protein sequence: CASSQALAQDQPQHF.

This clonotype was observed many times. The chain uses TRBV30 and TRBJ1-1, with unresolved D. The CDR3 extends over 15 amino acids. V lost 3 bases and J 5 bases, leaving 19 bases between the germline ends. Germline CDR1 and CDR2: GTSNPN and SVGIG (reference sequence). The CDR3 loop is CAWSIHEGFNTEAFF. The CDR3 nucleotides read TGTGCCTGGAGCATACATGAGGGTTTCAATACTGAAGCTTTCTTT.

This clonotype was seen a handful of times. The CDR3 spells CASSLSWGTLNEQYF. DNA for the CDR3: TGTGCCAGCAGTTTGTCTTGGGGGACTTTGAACGAGCAGTACTTC. This chain links TRBV28 with TRBJ2-7, with a weak D call TRBD2 (6 bases). This CDR3 is built from 15 residues. Germline V gene data show CDR1 as MDHEN and CDR2 as SYDVKM. Trimming shortened V by 3 bases and J by 5 bases, and 17 bases separated the two germline ends.

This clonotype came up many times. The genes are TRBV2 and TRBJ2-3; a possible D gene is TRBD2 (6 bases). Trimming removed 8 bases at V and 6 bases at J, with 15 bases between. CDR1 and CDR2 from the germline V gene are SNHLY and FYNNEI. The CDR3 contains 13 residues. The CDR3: CASSPGEFDTQYF. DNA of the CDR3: TGTGCCAGCTCGCCGGGGGAATTTGATACGCAGTATTTT.

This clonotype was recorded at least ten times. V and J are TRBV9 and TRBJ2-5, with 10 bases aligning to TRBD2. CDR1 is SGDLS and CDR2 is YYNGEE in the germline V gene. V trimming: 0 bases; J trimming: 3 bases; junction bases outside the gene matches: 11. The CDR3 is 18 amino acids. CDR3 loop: CASSVGPLAGELKETQYF. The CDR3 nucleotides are TGTGCCAGCAGCGTAGGCCCTCTAGCGGGAGAGCTGAAAGAGACCCAGTACTTC. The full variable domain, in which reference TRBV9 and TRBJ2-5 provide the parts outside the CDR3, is DSGVTQTPKHLITATGQRVTLRCSPRSGDLSVYWYQQSLDQGLQFLIQYYNGEERAKGNILERFSAQQFPDLHSELNLSSLELGDSALYFCASSVGPLAGELKETQYFGPGTRLLVL.